This T cell receptor beta chain was profiled in a study of blood T cell repertoires in COVID-19. Repertoires were generated with immunoSEQ multiplex PCR, while TCRdb's copy carries only in-frame clones and drops some. This sample yields some 140,000 clones, of which 84% are seen a single time; 5.5% belongs to the top ten. Sequencing used PBMCs or T cells enriched from blood (not recorded which). The receptor was isolated from a man between 40 and 49 years old with acute COVID-19.

CDR3 DNA: TGTGCCATCAGTGTAGCGGGAGCTCCCTACGAGCAGTACTTC. Protein product: CAISVAGAPYEQYF. The chain uses TRBV10-3 and TRBJ2-7, with 9 bases lining up with TRBD2. V shed 4 bases, J shed 2 bases, and the junction held 3 bases outside the gene matches. The CDR3 spans 14 residues. CDR1 is ENHRY, CDR2 SYGVKD, per germline.